Following are 7 T cell receptor beta chains from one sample sequenced in a study of T cell responses to AZD1222 COVID-19 vaccine. TCRdb's table, derived via immunoSEQ multiplex PCR, lists solely in-frame clones and lacks some. There are over 110,000 clones in the sample; roughly nine tenths occur only once, and roughly 1.5% lies in the top ten. This sample comprised peripheral blood, obtained on day 0 of AZD1222 vaccination. The receptors shown here come from an adult in good health.

This rearrangement joins TRBV4-1 to TRBJ1-1; D is unresolved. Germline-derived CDR1 and CDR2 are MGHRA and YSYEKL. The CDR3 has 13 residues. Trimming left V 1 base short and J 3 bases short, with 6 bases between. CDR3 sequence: CASSQGEYTEAFF. CDR3 nucleotide sequence: TGCGCCAGCAGCCAAGGCGAATACACTGAAGCTTTCTTT.

The chain employs TRBV6-6 and TRBJ1-4, with 8 bases identical to TRBD1. This CDR3 has 18 residues. The trim removed 5 bases at V and 0 bases at J, leaving 11 bases unmatched. The V gene's germline CDR1 is MNHNY and CDR2 SVGAGI (reference sequence). The CDR3 bases are TGTGCCAGCAGTCCTCTGGGACAGACAGGGGCAACTAATGAAAAACTGTTTTTT. This codes for CASSPLGQTGATNEKLFF.

V gene TRBV7-2 combines with J gene TRBJ1-2; weak D call: TRBD1 (6 bases). V lost 5 bases, J lost 4 bases, and 20 bases lay in between. This CDR3 spans 16 amino acids. Germline CDR1 and CDR2: SGHTA and FQGNSA. The CDR3 DNA follows: TGTGCCAGCAGCACTGGACAGAGTGGGGAGTTCTATGGCTACACCTTC. Protein sequence: CASSTGQSGEFYGYTF.

The CDR3 reads CASSLDRNTEAFF. The CDR3 DNA sequence: TGTGCCAGCAGTTTAGACAGGAACACTGAAGCTTTCTTT. V usage is TRBV6-6 and J usage is TRBJ1-1; possible D gene TRBD1, 5 bases. Per the germline V gene, CDR1 is MNHNY and CDR2 is SVGAGI (reference sequence). This CDR3 region has 13 residues. The V end lost 4 bases, the J end lost 1 base, and 7 bases lay between the germline ends.

The rearrangement links TRBV7-9 to TRBJ1-4; tentatively, D is TRBD1 (5 bases). Trimming took 7 bases from V and 8 from J, leaving 20 bases between them. The CDR3 consists of 15 residues. Germline V gene sequence: CDR1 SEHNR, CDR2 FQNEAQ (reference sequence). The CDR3 nucleotides are TGTGCCAGCACCCGATTTCAGGGAAGTCGGGAAAAACTGTTTTTT. It specifies CASTRFQGSREKLFF.

V usage is TRBV3-1 (or the pseudogene TRBV3-2) and J usage is TRBJ1-2, with 11 bases that match TRBD1. CDR1 is LGHDT, CDR2 YNNKEL, per germline (reference sequence). CDR3 length: 12 residues. V dropped 8 bases and J dropped 8; count of bases not matched to a gene: 4. In nucleotides, the CDR3 is TGTGCCAGCCGGGACAGGGGGACGGGCTACACCTTC. Translating it yields CASRDRGTGYTF.

The chain couples TRBV6-5 to TRBJ1-6, with D possibly being TRBD1 (6 bases). Trimming took off 3 bases at V and 9 bases at J, with 15 bases between the two ends. CDR1 is MNHEY and CDR2 is SVGAGI in the germline V gene. This CDR3 comprises 15 residues. In DNA, the CDR3 is TGTGCCAGCAGTTATCAGGGACACGAGGGTTCACCCCTCCACTTT. Translation gives CASSYQGHEGSPLHF.